This entry features one T cell receptor beta chain sequence. Its target is not known. Second-dose intervals of approximately 4 or approximately 12 weeks were pooled. TCRdb keeps only in-frame clones here, not all; method: immunoSEQ multiplex PCR. The table lists 85,000 to 90,000 clones, roughly 91% of them singletons. Trimming cost V 0 bases and J 6 bases, with 9 bases left between them. Germline loops: CDR1 KGHSY, CDR2 FQNENV. CDR3 length: 13 amino acids. This record comes from a study of T cell responses to AZD1222 COVID-19 vaccine. General study findings and limits: Spike-specific TCR breadth and depth went up after people got two AZD1222 doses. Donor demographics were predominantly white British with a female majority; clonal diversity may be underestimated. Only a handful of AZD1222 recipients, six or seven in all, had baseline seropositivity.

The clonotype comes from an adult who received the AZD1222 COVID-19 vaccine. V is TRBV16 and J is TRBJ2-7; D is undetermined. This specimen was peripheral blood, taken 28 days after the second AZD1222 dose. The CDR3 nucleotides read TGTGCCAGCAGCCAATCCCCCGGGTCCGAGCAGTACTTC. It is translated as CASSQSPGSEQYF.